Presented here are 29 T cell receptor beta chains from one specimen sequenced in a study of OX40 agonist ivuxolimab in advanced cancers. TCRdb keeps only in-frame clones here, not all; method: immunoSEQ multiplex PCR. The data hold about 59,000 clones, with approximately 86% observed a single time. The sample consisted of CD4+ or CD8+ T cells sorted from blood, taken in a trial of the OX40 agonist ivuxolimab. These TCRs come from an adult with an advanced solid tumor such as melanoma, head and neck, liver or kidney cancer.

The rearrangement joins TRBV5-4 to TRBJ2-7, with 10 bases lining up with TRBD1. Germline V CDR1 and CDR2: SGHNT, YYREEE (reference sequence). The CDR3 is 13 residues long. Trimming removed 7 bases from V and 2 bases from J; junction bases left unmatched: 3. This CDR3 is CASRDRGAYEQYF. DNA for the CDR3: TGTGCCAGCCGGGACAGGGGTGCCTACGAGCAGTACTTC.

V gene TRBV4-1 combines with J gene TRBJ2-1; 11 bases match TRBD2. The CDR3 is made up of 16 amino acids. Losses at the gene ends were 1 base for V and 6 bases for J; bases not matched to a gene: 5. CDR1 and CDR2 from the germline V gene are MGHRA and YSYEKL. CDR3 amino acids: CASSQATSGSTNEQFF. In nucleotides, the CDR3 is TGCGCCAGCAGCCAAGCCACTAGCGGGAGTACCAATGAGCAGTTCTTC.

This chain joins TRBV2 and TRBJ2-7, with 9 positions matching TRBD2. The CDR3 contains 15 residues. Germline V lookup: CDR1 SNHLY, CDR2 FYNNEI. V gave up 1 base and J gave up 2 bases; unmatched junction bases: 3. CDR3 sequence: CASSEVLAGTYEQYF. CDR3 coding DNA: TGTGCCAGCAGTGAAGTGCTAGCGGGAACCTACGAGCAGTACTTC.

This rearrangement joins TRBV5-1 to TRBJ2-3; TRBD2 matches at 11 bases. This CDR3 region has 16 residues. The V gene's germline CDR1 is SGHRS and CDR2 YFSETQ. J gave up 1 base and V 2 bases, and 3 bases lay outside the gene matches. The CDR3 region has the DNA TGCGCCAGCAGCTTACTAGCGGGAGTGGGCACAGATACGCAGTATTTT. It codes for CASSLLAGVGTDTQYF.

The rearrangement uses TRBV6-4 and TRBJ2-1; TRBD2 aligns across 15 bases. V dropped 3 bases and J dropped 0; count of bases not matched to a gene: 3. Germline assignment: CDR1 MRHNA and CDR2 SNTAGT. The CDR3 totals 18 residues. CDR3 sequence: CASSDVGLAGGSYNEQFF. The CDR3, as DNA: TGTGCCAGCAGTGATGTGGGACTAGCGGGAGGCTCCTACAATGAGCAGTTCTTC.

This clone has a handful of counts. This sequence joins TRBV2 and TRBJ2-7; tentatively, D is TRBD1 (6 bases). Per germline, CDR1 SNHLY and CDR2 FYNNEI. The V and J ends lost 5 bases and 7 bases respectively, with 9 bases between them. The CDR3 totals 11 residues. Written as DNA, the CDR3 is TGTGCCAGCAGTAACAGGGATGAGCAGTACTTC. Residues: CASSNRDEQYF.

CDR3 protein: CATAGFSGNTIYF. In DNA, the CDR3 is TGTGCCACCGCCGGGTTCTCTGGAAACACCATATATTTT. The V gene is TRBV2, the J gene TRBJ1-3; D is undetermined. Germline V lookup: CDR1 SNHLY, CDR2 FYNNEI. V lost 10 bases, J lost 0 bases, and 10 bases lay in between. The length of the CDR3 is 13 residues.

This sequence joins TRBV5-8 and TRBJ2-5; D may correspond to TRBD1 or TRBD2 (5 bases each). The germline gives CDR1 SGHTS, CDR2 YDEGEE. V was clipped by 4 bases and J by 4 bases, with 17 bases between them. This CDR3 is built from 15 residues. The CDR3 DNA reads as TGTGCCAGCAGCGGACACCGGGGAAATTCAGAGACCCAGTACTTC. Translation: CASSGHRGNSETQYF.

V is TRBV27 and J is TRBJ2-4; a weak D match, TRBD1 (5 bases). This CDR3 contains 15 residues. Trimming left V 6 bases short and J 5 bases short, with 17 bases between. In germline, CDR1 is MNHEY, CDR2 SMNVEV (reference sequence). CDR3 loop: CASRKIDRHQNIQYF. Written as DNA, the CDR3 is TGTGCCAGCAGAAAAATCGACAGACACCAAAACATTCAGTACTTC.

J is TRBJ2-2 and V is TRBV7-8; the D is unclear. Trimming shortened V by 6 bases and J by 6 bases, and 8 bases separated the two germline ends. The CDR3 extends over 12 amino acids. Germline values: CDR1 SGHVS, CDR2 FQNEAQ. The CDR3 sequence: CASSWGSGELFF. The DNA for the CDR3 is TGTGCCAGCAGTTGGGGTTCCGGGGAGCTGTTTTTT. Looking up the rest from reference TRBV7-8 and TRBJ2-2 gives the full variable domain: GAGVSQSPRYKVAKRGQDVALRCDPISGHVSLFWYQQALGQGPEFLTYFQNEAQLDKSGLPSDRFFAERPEGSVSTLKIQRTQQEDSAVYLCASSWGSGELFFGEGSRLTVL.

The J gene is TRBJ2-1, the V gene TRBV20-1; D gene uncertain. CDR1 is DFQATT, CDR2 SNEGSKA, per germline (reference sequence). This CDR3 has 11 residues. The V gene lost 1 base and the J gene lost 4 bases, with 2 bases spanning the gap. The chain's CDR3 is CSARVYNEQFF. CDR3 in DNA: TGCAGTGCTAGAGTATACAATGAGCAGTTCTTC.

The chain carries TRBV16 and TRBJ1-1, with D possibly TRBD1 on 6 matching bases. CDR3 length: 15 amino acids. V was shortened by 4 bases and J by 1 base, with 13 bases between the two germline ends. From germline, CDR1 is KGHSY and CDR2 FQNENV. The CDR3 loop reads CASSLTGTSNTEAFF. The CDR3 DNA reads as TGTGCCAGCAGCCTTACAGGGACTTCGAACACTGAAGCTTTCTTT.

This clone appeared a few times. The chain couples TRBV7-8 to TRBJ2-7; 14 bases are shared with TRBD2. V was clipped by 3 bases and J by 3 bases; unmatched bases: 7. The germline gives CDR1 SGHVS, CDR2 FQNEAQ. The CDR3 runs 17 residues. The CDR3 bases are TGTGCCAGCAGCTTGGGACTAGCGGGAGACGCTGGCTACGAGCAGTACTTC. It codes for CASSLGLAGDAGYEQYF.

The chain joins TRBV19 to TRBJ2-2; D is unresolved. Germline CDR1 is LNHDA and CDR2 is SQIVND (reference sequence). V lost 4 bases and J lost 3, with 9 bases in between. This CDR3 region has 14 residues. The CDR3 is CASSTDGYTGELFF. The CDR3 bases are TGTGCCAGTAGTACCGACGGATACACCGGGGAGCTGTTTTTT.

The CDR3 DNA follows: TGTGCCAGCAGTTCTAGACCCCCGGGGACAGATACGCAGTATTTT. Amino acids: CASSSRPPGTDTQYF. The genes are TRBV6-1 and TRBJ2-3; perhaps TRBD2 as D (5 bases). The CDR3 extends over 15 amino acids. Germline V lookup: CDR1 MNHNS, CDR2 SASEGT. Deletions cut 5 bases from V and 3 bases from J, with 15 bases between.

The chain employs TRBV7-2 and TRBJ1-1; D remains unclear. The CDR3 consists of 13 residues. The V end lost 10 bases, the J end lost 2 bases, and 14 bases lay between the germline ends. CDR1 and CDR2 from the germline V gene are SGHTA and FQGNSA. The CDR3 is CATATQRNTEAFF. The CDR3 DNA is TGTGCCACCGCGACACAGAGAAACACTGAAGCTTTCTTT.

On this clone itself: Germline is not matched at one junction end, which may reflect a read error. The CDR3 DNA is TGTGCCAGCAGGGAAGGGGAATCCAATCAGCCCCAGCATTTT. Translated: CASREGESNQPQHF. The gene calls are TRBV2 and TRBJ1-5; D possibly corresponds to TRBD1 (5 bases). CDR1 SNHLY and CDR2 FYNNEI come from the germline V gene. The length of the CDR3 is 14 residues.

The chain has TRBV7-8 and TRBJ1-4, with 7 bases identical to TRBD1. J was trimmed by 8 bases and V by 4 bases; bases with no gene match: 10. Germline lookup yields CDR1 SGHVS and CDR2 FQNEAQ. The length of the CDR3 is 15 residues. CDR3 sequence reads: CASSYLRGGEEKLFF. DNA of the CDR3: TGTGCCAGCAGCTACCTCAGGGGGGGGGAGGAAAAACTGTTTTTT.

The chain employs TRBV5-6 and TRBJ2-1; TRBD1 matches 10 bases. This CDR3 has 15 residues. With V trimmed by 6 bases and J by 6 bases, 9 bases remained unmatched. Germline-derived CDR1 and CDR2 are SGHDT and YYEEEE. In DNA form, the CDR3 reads TGTGCCAGCATCCCGGGATGGGACAGGGGCAATGAGCAGTTCTTC. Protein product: CASIPGWDRGNEQFF.

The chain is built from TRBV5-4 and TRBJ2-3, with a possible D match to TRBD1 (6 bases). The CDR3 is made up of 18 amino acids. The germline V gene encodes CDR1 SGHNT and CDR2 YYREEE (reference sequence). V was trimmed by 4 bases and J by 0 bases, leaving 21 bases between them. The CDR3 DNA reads TGTGCCAGCAGCCCCGGGACAAGATCAGGATCTAGCACAGATACGCAGTATTTT. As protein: CASSPGTRSGSSTDTQYF.

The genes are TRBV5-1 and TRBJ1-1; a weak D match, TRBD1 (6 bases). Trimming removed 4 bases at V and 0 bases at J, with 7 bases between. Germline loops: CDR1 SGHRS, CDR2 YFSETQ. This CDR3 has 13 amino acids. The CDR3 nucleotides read TGCGCCAGCAGCGGGGGGCTGAACACTGAAGCTTTCTTT. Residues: CASSGGLNTEAFF.

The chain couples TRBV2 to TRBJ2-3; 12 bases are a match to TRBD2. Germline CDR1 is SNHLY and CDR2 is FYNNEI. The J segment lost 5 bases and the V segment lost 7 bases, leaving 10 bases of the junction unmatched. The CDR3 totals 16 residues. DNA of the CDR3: TGTGCCAGCATCAGGGCCGAGGGACTAGCGGGAGATACGCAGTATTTT. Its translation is CASIRAEGLAGDTQYF.

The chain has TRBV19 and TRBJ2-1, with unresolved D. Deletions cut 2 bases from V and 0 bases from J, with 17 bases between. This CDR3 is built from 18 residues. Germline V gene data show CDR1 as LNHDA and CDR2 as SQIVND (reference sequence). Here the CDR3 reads CASSIRGSATLSYNEQFF. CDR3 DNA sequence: TGTGCCAGTAGTATAAGAGGTTCAGCCACACTCTCCTACAATGAGCAGTTCTTC.

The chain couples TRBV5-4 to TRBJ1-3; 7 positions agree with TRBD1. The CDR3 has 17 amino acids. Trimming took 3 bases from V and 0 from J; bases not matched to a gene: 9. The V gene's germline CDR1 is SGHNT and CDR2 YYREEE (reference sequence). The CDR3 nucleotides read TGTGCCAGCAGCTACCGGGACAGTTTTAACTCTGGAAACACCATATATTTT. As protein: CASSYRDSFNSGNTIYF.

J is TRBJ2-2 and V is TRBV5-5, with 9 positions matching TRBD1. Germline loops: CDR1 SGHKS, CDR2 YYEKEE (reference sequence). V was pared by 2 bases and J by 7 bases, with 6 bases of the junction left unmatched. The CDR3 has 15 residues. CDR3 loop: CASSFGTGLGGELFF. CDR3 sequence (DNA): TGTGCCAGCAGCTTCGGGACAGGGCTTGGCGGGGAGCTGTTTTTT.

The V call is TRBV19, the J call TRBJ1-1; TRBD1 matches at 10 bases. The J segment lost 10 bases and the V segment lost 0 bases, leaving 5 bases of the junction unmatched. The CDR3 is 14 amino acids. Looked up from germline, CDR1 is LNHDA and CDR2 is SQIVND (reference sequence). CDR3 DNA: TGTGCCAGTAGTATAGATCGGGACAGGGGAGCAGCTTTCTTT. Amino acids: CASSIDRDRGAAFF.

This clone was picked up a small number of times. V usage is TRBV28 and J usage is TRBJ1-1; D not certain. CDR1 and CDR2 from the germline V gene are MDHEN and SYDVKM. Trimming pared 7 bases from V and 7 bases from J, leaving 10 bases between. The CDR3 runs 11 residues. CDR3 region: CASTVSGEAFF. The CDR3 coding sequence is TGTGCCAGCACTGTGAGCGGTGAAGCTTTCTTT.

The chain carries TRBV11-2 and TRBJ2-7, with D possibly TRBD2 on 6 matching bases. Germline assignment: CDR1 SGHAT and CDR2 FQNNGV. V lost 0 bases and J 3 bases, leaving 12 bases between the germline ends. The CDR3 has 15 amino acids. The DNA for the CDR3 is TGTGCCAGCAGCTTAGATCCCGCGGGGAACTACGAGCAGTACTTC. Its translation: CASSLDPAGNYEQYF.

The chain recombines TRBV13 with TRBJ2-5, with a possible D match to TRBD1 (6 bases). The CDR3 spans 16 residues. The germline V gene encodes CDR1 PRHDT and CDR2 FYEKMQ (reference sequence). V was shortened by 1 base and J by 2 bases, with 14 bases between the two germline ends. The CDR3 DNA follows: TGTGCCAGCAGCTTAGAGGCAGGGGCGGAACAAGAGACCCAGTACTTC. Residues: CASSLEAGAEQETQYF.